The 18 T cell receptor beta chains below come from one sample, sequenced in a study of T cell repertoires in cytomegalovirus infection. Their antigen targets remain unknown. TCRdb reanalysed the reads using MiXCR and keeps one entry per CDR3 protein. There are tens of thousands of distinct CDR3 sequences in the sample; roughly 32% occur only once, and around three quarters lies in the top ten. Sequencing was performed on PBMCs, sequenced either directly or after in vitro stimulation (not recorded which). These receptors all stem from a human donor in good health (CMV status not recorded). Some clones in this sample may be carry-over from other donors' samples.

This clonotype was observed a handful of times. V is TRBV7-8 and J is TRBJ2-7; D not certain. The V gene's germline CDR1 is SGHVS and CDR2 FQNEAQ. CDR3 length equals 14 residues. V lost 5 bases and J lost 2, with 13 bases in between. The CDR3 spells CASSPHTSTYEQYF. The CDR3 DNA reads TGTGCCAGCAGCCCTCATACAAGTACCTACGAGCAGTACTTC.

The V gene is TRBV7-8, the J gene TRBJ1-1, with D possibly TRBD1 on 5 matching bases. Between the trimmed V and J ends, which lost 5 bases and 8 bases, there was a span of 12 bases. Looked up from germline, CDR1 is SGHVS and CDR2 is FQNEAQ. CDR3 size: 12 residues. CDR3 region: CASSLWGREAFF. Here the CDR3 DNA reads TGTGCCAGCAGCCTATGGGGCAGAGAAGCTTTCTTT.

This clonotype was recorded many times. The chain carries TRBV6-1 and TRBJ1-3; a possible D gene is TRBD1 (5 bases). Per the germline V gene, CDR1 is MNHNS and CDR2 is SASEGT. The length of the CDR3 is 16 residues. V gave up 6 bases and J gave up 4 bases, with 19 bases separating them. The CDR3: CASSHGQGDVGNTIYF. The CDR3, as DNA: TGTGCCAGCAGCCACGGGCAGGGAGACGTCGGAAACACCATATATTTT.

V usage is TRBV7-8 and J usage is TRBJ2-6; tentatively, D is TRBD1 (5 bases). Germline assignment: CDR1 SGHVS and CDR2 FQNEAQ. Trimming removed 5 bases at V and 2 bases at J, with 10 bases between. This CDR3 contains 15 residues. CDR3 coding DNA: TGTGCCAGCAGCAGCAGGGTTCCTGGGGCCAACGTCCTGACTTTC. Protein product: CASSSRVPGANVLTF.

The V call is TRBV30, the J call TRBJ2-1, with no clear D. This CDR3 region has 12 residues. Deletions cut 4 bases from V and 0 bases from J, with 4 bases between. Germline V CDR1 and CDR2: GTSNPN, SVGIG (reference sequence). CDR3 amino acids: CAWMYSYNEQFF. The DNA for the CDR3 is TGTGCCTGGATGTACTCCTACAATGAGCAGTTCTTC.

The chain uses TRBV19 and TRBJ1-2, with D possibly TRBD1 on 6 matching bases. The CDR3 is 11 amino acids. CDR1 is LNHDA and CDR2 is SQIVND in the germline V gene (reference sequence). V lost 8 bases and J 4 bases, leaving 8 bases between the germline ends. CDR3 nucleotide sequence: TGTGCCAGTCAGGGGACCTATGGCTACACCTTC. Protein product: CASQGTYGYTF.

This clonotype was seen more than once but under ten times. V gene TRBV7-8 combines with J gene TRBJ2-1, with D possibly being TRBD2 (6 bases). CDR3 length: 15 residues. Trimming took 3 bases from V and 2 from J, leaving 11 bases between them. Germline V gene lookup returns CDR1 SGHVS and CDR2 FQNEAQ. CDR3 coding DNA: TGTGCCAGCAGCTTTCGGAGGGACCCCTACAATGAGCAGTTCTTC. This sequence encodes CASSFRRDPYNEQFF. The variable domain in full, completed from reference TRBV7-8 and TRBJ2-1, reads GAGVSQSPRYKVAKRGQDVALRCDPISGHVSLFWYQQALGQGPEFLTYFQNEAQLDKSGLPSDRFFAERPEGSVSTLKIQRTQQEDSAVYLCASSFRRDPYNEQFFGPGTRLTVL.

The CDR3 protein is CSARDRRAPAGEQYF. The CDR3, as DNA: TGCAGTGCTAGAGACCGAAGGGCCCCGGCGGGCGAGCAGTACTTC. The J gene is TRBJ2-7, the V gene TRBV20-1; TRBD2 is a possible D gene (5 bases). Per germline, CDR1 DFQATT and CDR2 SNEGSKA (reference sequence). Trimming cost V 0 bases and J 6 bases, with 18 bases left between them. CDR3 length: 15 amino acids.

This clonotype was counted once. Here the CDR3 reads CASSLGGGEVNTEAFF. The CDR3 bases are TGCGCCAGCAGCTTGGGAGGGGGAGAGGTGAACACTGAAGCTTTCTTT. J is TRBJ1-1 and V is TRBV5-1; TRBD1 might be the D (6 bases). CDR3 length equals 16 residues. Germline CDR1 reads SGHRS; CDR2 reads YFSETQ. V lost 0 bases to trimming and J lost 0 bases, with 12 bases between them.

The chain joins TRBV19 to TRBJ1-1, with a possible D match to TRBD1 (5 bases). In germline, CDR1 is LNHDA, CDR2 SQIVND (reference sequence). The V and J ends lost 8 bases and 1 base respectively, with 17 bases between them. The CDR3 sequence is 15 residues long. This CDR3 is CASCPSPGPNTEAFF. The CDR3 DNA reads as TGTGCCAGTTGCCCTTCCCCGGGGCCGAACACTGAAGCTTTCTTT.

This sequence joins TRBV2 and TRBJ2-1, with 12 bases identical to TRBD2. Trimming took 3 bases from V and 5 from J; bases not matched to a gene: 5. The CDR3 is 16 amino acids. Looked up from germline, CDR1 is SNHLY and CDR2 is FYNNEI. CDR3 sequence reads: CASSDLGLAGHNEQFF. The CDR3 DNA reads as TGTGCCAGCAGTGATCTCGGACTAGCGGGGCACAATGAGCAGTTCTTC.

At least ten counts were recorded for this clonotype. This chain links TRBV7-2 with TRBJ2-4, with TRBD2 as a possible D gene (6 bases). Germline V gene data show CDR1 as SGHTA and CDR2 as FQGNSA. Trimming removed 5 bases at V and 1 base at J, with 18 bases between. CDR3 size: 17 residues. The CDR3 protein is CASSPRAQRAAKNIQYF. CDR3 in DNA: TGTGCCAGCAGCCCTCGGGCGCAGCGGGCGGCCAAAAACATTCAGTACTTC.

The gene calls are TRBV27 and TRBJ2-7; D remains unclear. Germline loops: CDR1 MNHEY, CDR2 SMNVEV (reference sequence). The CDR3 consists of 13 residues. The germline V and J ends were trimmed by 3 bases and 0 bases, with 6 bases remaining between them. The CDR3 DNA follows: TGTGCCAGCAGTTTCCCTAGCTCCTACGAGCAGTACTTC. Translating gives CASSFPSSYEQYF.

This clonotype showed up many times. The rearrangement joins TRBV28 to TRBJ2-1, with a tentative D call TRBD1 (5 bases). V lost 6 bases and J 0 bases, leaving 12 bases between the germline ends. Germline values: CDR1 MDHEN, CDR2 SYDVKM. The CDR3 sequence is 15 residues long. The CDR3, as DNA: TGTGCCAGCAGGTTAGCAGGGTTCTCCTACAATGAGCAGTTCTTC. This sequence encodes CASRLAGFSYNEQFF.

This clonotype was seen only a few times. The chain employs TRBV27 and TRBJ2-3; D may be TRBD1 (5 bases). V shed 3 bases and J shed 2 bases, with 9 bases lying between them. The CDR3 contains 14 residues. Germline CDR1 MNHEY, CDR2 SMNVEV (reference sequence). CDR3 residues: CASSLRTPTDTQYF. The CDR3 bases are TGTGCCAGCAGTTTGCGGACACCCACAGATACGCAGTATTTT.

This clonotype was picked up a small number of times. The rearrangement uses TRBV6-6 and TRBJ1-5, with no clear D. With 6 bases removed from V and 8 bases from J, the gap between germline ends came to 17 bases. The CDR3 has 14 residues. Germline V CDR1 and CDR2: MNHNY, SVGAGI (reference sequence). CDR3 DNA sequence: TGTGCCAGCAGCCCCCTGGAGGTTTTGGAGCCCCAGCATTTT. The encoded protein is CASSPLEVLEPQHF.

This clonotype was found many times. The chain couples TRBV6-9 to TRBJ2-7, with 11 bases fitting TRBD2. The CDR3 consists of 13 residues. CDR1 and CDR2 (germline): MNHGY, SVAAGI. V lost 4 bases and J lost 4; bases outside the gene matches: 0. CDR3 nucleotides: TGTGCCAGCAGTTCTAGCGGGGGGTACGAGCAGTACTTC. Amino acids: CASSSSGGYEQYF.

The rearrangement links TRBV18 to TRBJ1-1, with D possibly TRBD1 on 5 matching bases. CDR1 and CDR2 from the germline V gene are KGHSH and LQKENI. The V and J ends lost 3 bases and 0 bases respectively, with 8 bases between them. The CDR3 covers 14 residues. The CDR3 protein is CASSPPGVNTEAFF. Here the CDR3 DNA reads TGTGCCAGCTCACCCCCGGGGGTGAACACTGAAGCTTTCTTT.